Below, 17 T cell receptor beta chains from the same sample are listed, as sequenced in a study of T cells in Graves' hyperthyroidism and ophthalmopathy. RNA transcripts served as the template for amplifying TCR beta CDR3 regions. The HTBI primer set served for first-round RT-PCR of the TCR CDR3. MiXCR, run by TCRdb on the multiplex PCR reads, gives a single entry per CDR3 protein. The table has about 360,000 distinct CDR3 sequences, about 20% seen once. What was sequenced was blood. These receptors came from a woman younger than 30 with Graves' hyperthyroidism.

With respect to this clonotype: With a much larger clone just one base away, this may be a read error. CDR3 protein: CASIADRQGADQPQHF. CDR3 coding DNA: TGTGCCAGCATCGCCGATCGACAGGGGGCTGATCAGCCCCAGCATTTT. J is TRBJ1-5 and V is TRBV2; 10 bases match TRBD1. With 7 bases clipped from V and 5 bases from J, the junction kept 11 bases outside the gene matches. Germline V gene data show CDR1 as SNHLY and CDR2 as FYNNEI. This CDR3 spans 16 amino acids.

In this sample, this clonotype turned up many times. The rearrangement uses TRBV6-1 and TRBJ2-7, with TRBD1 matching 8 bases. The length of the CDR3 is 15 residues. Germline CDR1 reads MNHNS; CDR2 reads SASEGT. The trim removed 4 bases at V and 4 bases at J, leaving 9 bases unmatched. CDR3 sequence: CASSGAGQGGYEQYF. The CDR3 region has the DNA TGTGCCAGCAGTGGAGCCGGACAGGGAGGATACGAGCAGTACTTC.

This chain links TRBV30 with TRBJ1-3; D not resolved. Trimming pared 0 bases from V and 3 bases from J, leaving 9 bases between. CDR3 size: 14 residues. The germline V gene encodes CDR1 GTSNPN and CDR2 SVGIG (reference sequence). CDR3 residues: CAWSVGQDGNTIYF. DNA for the CDR3: TGTGCCTGGAGTGTAGGTCAGGATGGAAACACCATATATTTT.

The sample holds many counts of this clonotype. V is TRBV3-1 and J is TRBJ2-2; D gene ambiguous. V shed 0 bases and J shed 1 base, with 3 bases lying between them. Germline values: CDR1 LGHDT, CDR2 YNNKEL (reference sequence). CDR3 length: 14 residues. The CDR3 is CASSQDQNTGELFF. CDR3 coding DNA: TGTGCCAGCAGCCAAGATCAGAACACCGGGGAGCTGTTTTTT.

This clonotype was counted between two and nine times. This rearrangement joins TRBV29-1 to TRBJ1-1, with D uncertain. Looked up from germline, CDR1 is SQVTM and CDR2 is ANQGSEA. The CDR3 loop spans 11 amino acids. Trimming pared 4 bases from V and 8 bases from J, leaving 11 bases between. CDR3 sequence reads: CSVGSLSEAFF. DNA for the CDR3: TGCAGCGTTGGTTCTCTCTCGGAAGCTTTCTTT.

This clonotype was counted at least ten times. This rearrangement joins TRBV28 to TRBJ2-7; D is uncertain. Trimming cost V 8 bases and J 4 bases, with 6 bases left between them. CDR3 length: 10 amino acids. Germline lookup yields CDR1 MDHEN and CDR2 SYDVKM. The CDR3 sequence is CASGIYEQYF. As DNA, the CDR3 is TGTGCCAGCGGGATTTACGAGCAGTACTTC.

In this sample, this clonotype turned up many times. This chain uses TRBV20-1 with TRBJ1-2; D might be TRBD1 (5 bases). The germline CDR1 and CDR2 sequences are DFQATT and SNEGSKA (reference sequence). V lost 4 bases and J 2 bases, leaving 14 bases between the germline ends. The CDR3 extends over 14 amino acids. The CDR3 region is CSANPDSWNYGYTF. The CDR3 nucleotides read TGCAGTGCTAACCCAGACAGCTGGAACTATGGCTACACCTTC.

About this clonotype: The missing conserved phenylalanine or tryptophan at the end of this CDR3 makes a read error likely. The V call is TRBV5-1, the J call TRBJ1-5, with 7 positions matching TRBD1. Germline assignment: CDR1 SGHRS and CDR2 YFSETQ. With 1 base clipped from V and 7 bases from J, the junction kept 2 bases outside the gene matches. The CDR3 spans 13 residues. For the CDR3, the DNA is TGCGCCAGCAGCTTGACAGGGGACCAGCCCCAGCATTAT. Its protein product is CASSLTGDQPQHY.

This clonotype turned up a few times. This chain uses TRBV18 with TRBJ1-1, with D possibly TRBD1 on 6 matching bases. The CDR3 extends over 15 amino acids. Between the trimmed V and J ends, which lost 4 bases and 2 bases, there was a span of 14 bases. Germline V gene data show CDR1 as KGHSH and CDR2 as LQKENI. In nucleotides, the CDR3 is TGTGCCAGCTCACAAGGGCGGGGGGCTAACACTGAAGCTTTCTTT. This sequence encodes CASSQGRGANTEAFF.

V usage is TRBV7-9 and J usage is TRBJ1-1; D not resolved. Trimming removed 2 bases from V and 6 bases from J, with 13 bases in between. The CDR3 is 14 residues long. The germline gives CDR1 SEHNR, CDR2 FQNEAQ (reference sequence). CDR3 bases: TGTGCCAGCAGCTTACGTCCCATTGTATCTGAAGCTTTCTTT. Its protein is CASSLRPIVSEAFF.

The chain has TRBV3-1 and TRBJ2-7; 9 bases fit TRBD2. With 4 bases clipped from V and 3 bases from J, the junction kept 13 bases outside the gene matches. CDR3 length: 17 residues. Germline CDR1 is LGHDT and CDR2 is YNNKEL (reference sequence). The CDR3 DNA reads TGTGCCAGCAGCCCGCGCACTCTAGCGGGGCTTATCTACGAGCAGTACTTC. It translates to CASSPRTLAGLIYEQYF.

In this sample, this clonotype turned up many times. The chain couples TRBV28 to TRBJ1-2, with D hard to call. Trimming stripped 6 bases from V and 8 bases from J, with 16 bases between. This CDR3 is 13 amino acids long. Looked up from germline, CDR1 is MDHEN and CDR2 is SYDVKM. The CDR3 loop is CASSRTIVWGYTF. The CDR3 DNA reads TGTGCCAGCAGCCGAACGATCGTTTGGGGCTACACCTTC.

This clonotype was picked up many times. V gene TRBV6-1 combines with J gene TRBJ2-7; tentative D call: TRBD2 (5 bases). With 1 base removed from V and 4 bases from J, the gap between germline ends came to 11 bases. The CDR3 has 14 amino acids. The germline gives CDR1 MNHNS, CDR2 SASEGT. The CDR3: CASSEGEIGYEQYF. CDR3 coding DNA: TGTGCCAGCAGTGAAGGGGAGATCGGGTACGAGCAGTACTTC.

There are many counts of this clonotype. The chain recombines TRBV20-1 with TRBJ1-1; D unresolved. From germline, CDR1 is DFQATT and CDR2 SNEGSKA (reference sequence). V lost 0 bases to trimming and J lost 3 bases, with 11 bases between them. The CDR3 totals 14 residues. The CDR3 is CSARDLAEYTEAFF. In nucleotides, the CDR3 is TGCAGTGCTAGAGATCTGGCAGAATACACTGAAGCTTTCTTT.

The V gene is TRBV6-1, the J gene TRBJ1-2; 9 bases align to TRBD1. Losses at the gene ends were 6 bases for V and 2 bases for J; bases not matched to a gene: 10. Germline CDR1 is MNHNS and CDR2 is SASEGT. This CDR3 spans 16 amino acids. Written as DNA, the CDR3 is TGTGCCAGCAGCCAACAGGGGGCAGGACGGAACTATGGCTACACCTTC. This gives the protein CASSQQGAGRNYGYTF.

This clonotype was seen repeatedly, ten times or more. The chain employs TRBV7-2 and TRBJ2-7, with D possibly being TRBD1 or TRBD2 (5 bases each). The germline V gene encodes CDR1 SGHTA and CDR2 FQGNSA. The germline V and J ends were trimmed by 3 bases and 5 bases, with 14 bases remaining between them. This CDR3 is built from 14 residues. The CDR3 DNA is TGTGCCAGCAGCTTCGGCTTCCGAGGGGACGAGCAGTACTTC. Protein sequence: CASSFGFRGDEQYF.

This clonotype was seen repeatedly, ten times or more. V is TRBV20-1 and J is TRBJ2-5; the D call may be TRBD1 or TRBD2 (5 bases each). V was shortened by 3 bases and J by 4 bases, with 9 bases between the two germline ends. The germline V gene has CDR1 DFQATT and CDR2 SNEGSKA (reference sequence). The CDR3 totals 12 residues. CDR3 amino acids: CSASGGGETQYF. As DNA, the CDR3 is TGCAGTGCTAGTGGGGGTGGAGAGACCCAGTACTTC.